The 27 T cell receptor beta chains listed next were all sequenced from one sample in a study of T cell repertoires in cytomegalovirus infection. MiXCR, applied by TCRdb to the reads, yields one record per CDR3 protein. In the table there are some 300,000 distinct CDR3 sequences, 15% to 20% of which are singletons. What was sequenced was PBMCs. The source is a human donor in good health (CMV status not recorded). Some clones in this sample may be carry-over from other donors' samples.

V gene TRBV6-2 or TRBV6-3 combines with J gene TRBJ1-2; maybe TRBD1 (5 bases). The CDR3 totals 14 residues. CDR1 is MNHEY, CDR2 SVGEGT, per germline. V was cut by 6 bases and J by 6 bases, with 17 bases left in between. CDR3 DNA sequence: TGTGCCAGCAGCTATACGTCAGGGATTAATGGCTACACCTTC. It is translated as CASSYTSGINGYTF.

V is TRBV7-9 and J is TRBJ2-3; tentative D call: TRBD2 (6 bases). CDR1 is SEHNR and CDR2 is FQNEAQ in the germline V gene (reference sequence). The CDR3 is 15 amino acids. The germline V and J ends were trimmed by 5 bases and 2 bases, with 14 bases remaining between them. The CDR3 region has the DNA TGTGCCAGCAGCCAGCGTAGCGGAAACACAGATACGCAGTATTTT. Residues: CASSQRSGNTDTQYF.

This clonotype was recorded many times. The CDR3 sequence is CASSFMTGLGNTIYF. The CDR3 DNA reads TGTGCCAGCAGCTTTATGACAGGGCTCGGAAACACCATATATTTT. V is TRBV7-2 and J is TRBJ1-3, with 7 bases fitting TRBD1. V was clipped by 3 bases and J by 4 bases; unmatched bases: 6. The germline CDR1 and CDR2 sequences are SGHTA and FQGNSA. The CDR3 length is 15 residues.

This clonotype was counted many times. The J gene is TRBJ2-7, the V gene TRBV7-2; 8 bases match TRBD1. Unmatched junction bases numbered 8, after V lost 1 base and J lost 6 bases. From germline, CDR1 is SGHTA and CDR2 FQGNSA. The CDR3 runs 15 residues. The CDR3 DNA is TGTGCCAGCAGCTTAGGACAGGGGTGGGTTCGCGAGCAGTACTTC. As protein: CASSLGQGWVREQYF.

This clonotype was observed at least ten times. This chain joins TRBV28 and TRBJ1-1, with a weak D call TRBD1 (5 bases). CDR3 length: 12 residues. In germline, CDR1 is MDHEN, CDR2 SYDVKM. Trimming left V 6 bases short and J 5 bases short, with 10 bases between. The CDR3 sequence: CASRPWGTEAFF. Written as DNA, the CDR3 is TGTGCCAGCAGACCTTGGGGGACTGAAGCTTTCTTT.

This clonotype was picked up a small number of times. This rearrangement joins TRBV5-4 to TRBJ2-3; 8 bases match TRBD1. V lost 3 bases and J lost 4; bases outside the gene matches: 4. The CDR3 is made up of 14 amino acids. Germline lookup yields CDR1 SGHNT and CDR2 YYREEE (reference sequence). Here the CDR3 DNA reads TGTGCCAGCAGCTGGGGGACAGGATCAGATACGCAGTATTTT. Translation gives CASSWGTGSDTQYF.

This clonotype was seen a few times. The chain couples TRBV20-1 to TRBJ1-4; D unclear. CDR3 size: 14 residues. Trimming removed 6 bases from V and 3 bases from J, with 14 bases in between. CDR1 and CDR2 from the germline V gene are DFQATT and SNEGSKA (reference sequence). CDR3 nucleotide sequence: TGCAGTGCAACCCCAAATGTGGCTAATGAAAAACTGTTTTTT. Translation: CSATPNVANEKLFF.

This clonotype was found many times. The chain couples TRBV2 to TRBJ1-6, with a tentative D call TRBD1 (5 bases). Trimming stripped 6 bases from V and 5 bases from J, with 11 bases between. Germline V CDR1 and CDR2: SNHLY, FYNNEI. The CDR3 covers 14 residues. CDR3 sequence (DNA): TGTGCCAGCAGCAAGACAGTCAATAATTCACCCCTCCACTTT. Its protein is CASSKTVNNSPLHF.

This clonotype was found a few times. The CDR3 bases are TGCAGTGCTAGGTGGGAGGGCTCGGGTCTTGTTTCACCCCTCCACTTT. Its translation: CSARWEGSGLVSPLHF. This chain joins TRBV20-1 and TRBJ1-6; D uncertain. Trimming shortened V by 3 bases and J by 9 bases, and 21 bases separated the two germline ends. Germline CDR1 DFQATT, CDR2 SNEGSKA (reference sequence). The CDR3 length is 16 residues.

This clonotype was detected only a few times. This chain connects TRBV19 to TRBJ1-5, with D possibly TRBD1 on 5 matching bases. The V gene's germline CDR1 is LNHDA and CDR2 SQIVND (reference sequence). CDR3 length equals 16 residues. Trimming stripped 0 bases from V and 1 base from J, with 10 bases between. Here the CDR3 DNA reads TGTGCCAGTAGTATAGATGTAGGGGCCAGCAATCAGCCCCAGCATTTT. Amino acids: CASSIDVGASNQPQHF.

This clonotype came up many times. The chain joins TRBV20-1 to TRBJ2-3; D perhaps matches TRBD2 (6 bases). The CDR3 loop spans 14 amino acids. Germline assignment: CDR1 DFQATT and CDR2 SNEGSKA (reference sequence). V lost 7 bases and J lost 1, with 15 bases in between. CDR3 sequence: CSEGASDGTDTQYF. CDR3 DNA sequence: TGCAGTGAAGGGGCTAGCGACGGCACAGATACGCAGTATTTT.

This clonotype was seen at least ten times. This chain connects TRBV28 to TRBJ1-4, with D possibly TRBD1 on 6 matching bases. The CDR3 covers 15 residues. CDR1 MDHEN and CDR2 SYDVKM come from the germline V gene. V shed 5 bases and J shed 3 bases, with 13 bases lying between them. CDR3 amino acids: CASSTQGVPNEKLFF. DNA of the CDR3: TGTGCCAGCAGTACACAGGGAGTGCCTAATGAAAAACTGTTTTTT.

This clonotype came up a few times. In DNA form, the CDR3 reads TGTGCCAGCAGCCGACAGGGTTCTTTCCCTCTTAGCTCCTACGAGCAGTACTTC. It yields the protein CASSRQGSFPLSSYEQYF. The genes are TRBV5-8 and TRBJ2-7; 7 bases line up with TRBD1. The V segment lost 4 bases and the J segment 0 bases; nucleotides outside the gene matches: 16. The CDR3 is made up of 18 amino acids. Germline-derived CDR1 and CDR2 are SGHTS and YDEGEE.

Ten or more counts support this clonotype. The CDR3 DNA is TGTGCCAGCAGCTTAGGCCTAGCGGGGGGACCCAATGAGCAGTTCTTC. It is translated as CASSLGLAGGPNEQFF. The chain links TRBV7-2 to TRBJ2-1, with 11 positions matching TRBD2. Per germline, CDR1 SGHTA and CDR2 FQGNSA. This CDR3 comprises 16 residues. The V segment lost 1 base and the J segment 6 bases; nucleotides outside the gene matches: 5.

V and J are TRBV10-3 and TRBJ2-7, with unresolved D. The germline V and J ends were trimmed by 0 bases and 4 bases, with 10 bases remaining between them. In germline, CDR1 is ENHRY, CDR2 SYGVKD. This CDR3 is built from 14 residues. The CDR3 DNA follows: TGTGCCATCAGTGAGTCGATGGCGGTTTACGAGCAGTACTTC. Protein product: CAISESMAVYEQYF.

This clonotype was observed many times. The chain employs TRBV5-4 and TRBJ2-1, with 13 bases fitting TRBD2. Looked up from germline, CDR1 is SGHNT and CDR2 is YYREEE (reference sequence). After removal of 1 base from V and 8 bases from J, the junction contained 3 bases not matched to a gene. The CDR3 covers 15 residues. The CDR3 here is CASSLRLAGGDEQFF. CDR3 DNA: TGTGCCAGCAGCTTGAGACTAGCGGGGGGAGATGAGCAGTTCTTC. Full variable domain (outside the CDR3, taken from reference TRBV5-4 and TRBJ2-1): ETGVTQSPTHLIKTRGQQVTLRCSSQSGHNTVSWYQQALGQGPQFIFQYYREEENGRGNFPPRFSGLQFPNYSSELNVNALELDDSALYLCASSLRLAGGDEQFFGPGTRLTVL.

The rearrangement joins TRBV4-3 to TRBJ2-3; D is unresolved. Trimming shortened V by 6 bases and J by 1 base, and 8 bases separated the two germline ends. From germline, CDR1 is LGHNA and CDR2 YSLEER. CDR3 length equals 13 residues. The CDR3 DNA follows: TGCGCCAGCAGTGGTAGCCGCACAGATACGCAGTATTTT. It translates to CASSGSRTDTQYF.

This clonotype has at least ten counts. The CDR3 is CASSLTGTNEKLFF. CDR3 coding DNA: TGTGCCAGCAGTCTTACAGGGACGAATGAAAAACTGTTTTTT. The chain employs TRBV12-3 or TRBV12-4 and TRBJ1-4, with a possible D match to TRBD1 (6 bases). The V end lost 5 bases, the J end lost 5 bases, and 12 bases lay between the germline ends. This CDR3 has 14 residues.

This clonotype was found once. A read error may be the cause here, since a much bigger clone is one base away. The chain links TRBV20-1 to TRBJ1-5; D might be TRBD1 (6 bases). Trimming shortened V by 1 base and J by 1 base, and 11 bases separated the two germline ends. Per the germline V gene, CDR1 is DFQATT and CDR2 is SNEGSKA (reference sequence). CDR3 size: 15 residues. The CDR3 region has the DNA TGCAGTGCTAGAGGGTACAGGGTGAGCAATCAGCCCCAGCATTTT. Its translation: CSARGYRVSNQPQHF.

This CDR3 is CASSQARGQGRGTQYF. The CDR3 coding sequence is TGCGCCAGCAGCCAAGCGAGGGGACAGGGACGGGGGACCCAGTACTTC. The rearrangement joins TRBV4-3 to TRBJ2-5, with 9 bases lining up with TRBD1. This CDR3 has 16 residues. CDR1 is LGHNA and CDR2 is YSLEER in the germline V gene. V lost 1 base to trimming and J lost 7 bases; unmatched junction nucleotides: 10.

This clonotype has just a few counts. The chain links TRBV19 to TRBJ1-1; D unresolved. From germline, CDR1 is LNHDA and CDR2 SQIVND (reference sequence). V was clipped by 8 bases and J by 3 bases, with 10 bases between them. The CDR3 covers 12 residues. The CDR3 here is CASGDWDTEAFF. The DNA of the CDR3 is TGTGCCAGTGGGGATTGGGACACTGAAGCTTTCTTT.

This clonotype appeared many times. V usage is TRBV11-2 and J usage is TRBJ1-2, with D uncertain. This CDR3 is 13 amino acids long. V lost 2 bases and J lost 2, with 6 bases in between. From germline, CDR1 is SGHAT and CDR2 FQNNGV. CDR3 DNA: TGTGCCAGCAGCTTACAGGAGAACTATGGCTACACCTTC. Amino acid sequence: CASSLQENYGYTF. The variable domain in full, completed from reference TRBV11-2 and TRBJ1-2, reads EAGVAQSPRYKIIEKRQSVAFWCNPISGHATLYWYQQILGQGPKLLIQFQNNGVVDDSQLPKDRFSAERLKGVDSTLKIQPAKLEDSAVYLCASSLQENYGYTFGSGTRLTVV.

V gene TRBV7-9 combines with J gene TRBJ1-1, with no clear D. Trimming removed 1 base at V and 0 bases at J, with 6 bases between. Germline-derived CDR1 and CDR2 are SEHNR and FQNEAQ (reference sequence). CDR3 length: 14 amino acids. Here the CDR3 reads CASSLERMNTEAFF. CDR3 sequence (DNA): TGTGCCAGCAGCTTAGAGAGGATGAACACTGAAGCTTTCTTT.

The chain joins TRBV5-4 to TRBJ2-1, with 9 bases that match TRBD2. There are 18 residues in the CDR3. With 4 bases clipped from V and 1 base from J, the junction kept 12 bases outside the gene matches. Germline V gene sequence: CDR1 SGHNT, CDR2 YYREEE (reference sequence). The CDR3 sequence is CASSPTGLAGTSYNEQFF. CDR3 nucleotides: TGTGCCAGCAGCCCCACAGGGCTAGCGGGGACGTCCTACAATGAGCAGTTCTTC.

The sample holds many counts of this clonotype. This chain joins TRBV7-2 and TRBJ1-2; TRBD1 agrees at 9 bases. From germline, CDR1 is SGHTA and CDR2 FQGNSA. CDR3 length: 15 residues. V lost 5 bases and J lost 0; bases outside the gene matches: 4. The CDR3 bases are TGTGCCAGCAGCGGGACAGGGTTGCCTAACTATGGCTACACCTTC. Amino acid sequence: CASSGTGLPNYGYTF. The variable domain in full, completed from reference TRBV7-2 and TRBJ1-2, reads GAGVSQSPSNKVTEKGKDVELRCDPISGHTALYWYRQSLGQGLEFLIYFQGNSAPDKSGLPSDRFSAERTGGSVSTLTIQRTQQEDSAVYLCASSGTGLPNYGYTFGSGTRLTVV.

Many counts were recorded for this clonotype. The chain combines TRBV6-2 or TRBV6-3 with TRBJ1-1; D remains ambiguous. The CDR3 has 11 residues. The germline V and J ends were trimmed by 0 bases and 10 bases, with 6 bases remaining between them. Germline CDR1 MNHEY, CDR2 SVGEGT. CDR3 bases: TGTGCCAGCAGTTACTCCCAGGTAGCTTTCTTT. Translation: CASSYSQVAFF.

V usage is TRBV13 and J usage is TRBJ2-1; D is unresolved. Trimming took 0 bases from V and 7 from J, leaving 13 bases between them. Germline lookup yields CDR1 PRHDT and CDR2 FYEKMQ (reference sequence). This CDR3 has 15 amino acids. CDR3 sequence (DNA): TGTGCCAGCAGCTTAGGGACCCAAGGTATGAATGAGCAGTTCTTC. It specifies CASSLGTQGMNEQFF.